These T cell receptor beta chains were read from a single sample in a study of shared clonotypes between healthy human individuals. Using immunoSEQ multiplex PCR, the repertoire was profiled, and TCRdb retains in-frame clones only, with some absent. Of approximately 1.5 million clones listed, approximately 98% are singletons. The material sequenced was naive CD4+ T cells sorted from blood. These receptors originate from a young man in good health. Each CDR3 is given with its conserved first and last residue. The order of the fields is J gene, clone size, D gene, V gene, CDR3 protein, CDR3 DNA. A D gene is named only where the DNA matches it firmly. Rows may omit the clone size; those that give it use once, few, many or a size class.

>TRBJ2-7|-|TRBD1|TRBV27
CASARVGTGVGEQYF
TGTGCCAGCGCGCGTGTTGGGACAGGGGTTGGCGAGCAGTACTTC
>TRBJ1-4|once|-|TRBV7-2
CASSLSGRGEKLFF
TGTGCCAGCAGCTTATCTGGACGGGGCGAAAAACTGTTTTTT
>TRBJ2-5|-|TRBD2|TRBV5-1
CASSLGLAENGETQYF
TGCGCCAGCAGCTTGGGACTAGCAGAAAATGGGGAGACCCAGTACTTC
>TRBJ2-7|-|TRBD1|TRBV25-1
CASSEWGTGVIEQYF
TGTGCCAGCAGTGAATGGGGCACAGGGGTAATCGAGCAGTACTTC
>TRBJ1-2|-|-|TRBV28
CASSLRDGYTF
TGTGCCAGCAGTCTACGAGATGGCTACACCTTC
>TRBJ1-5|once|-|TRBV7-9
CASSLQGAEQPQHF
TGTGCCAGCAGCTTACAGGGAGCGGAACAGCCCCAGCATTTT
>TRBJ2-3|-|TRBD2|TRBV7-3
CATQREEVDTQYF
TGTGCCACTCAGCGGGAGGAGGTGGATACGCAGTATTTT
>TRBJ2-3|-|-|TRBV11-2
CASSFNVGESDTQYF
TGTGCCAGCAGCTTCAACGTGGGAGAAAGCGATACGCAGTATTTT
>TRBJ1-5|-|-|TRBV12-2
CASRFKDRDNRSGNQPQHF
TGTGCAAGTCGCTTCAAGGACAGGGACAATCGTTCAGGCAATCAGCCCCAGCATTTT
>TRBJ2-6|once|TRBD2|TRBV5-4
CASSLLSGSGANVLTF
TGTGCCAGCAGCTTACTTAGCGGGAGTGGGGCCAACGTCCTGACTTTC
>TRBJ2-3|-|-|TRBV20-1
CSASVPPWQYF
TGCAGTGCTAGTGTCCCTCCGTGGCAGTATTTT
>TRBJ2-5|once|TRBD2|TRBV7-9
CASSAYYRASGRKETQYF
TGTGCCAGCAGCGCATACTATCGGGCTAGCGGGAGGAAAGAGACCCAGTACTTC
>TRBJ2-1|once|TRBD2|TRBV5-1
CASSSGLAGEITNEQFF
TGCGCCAGCAGCTCGGGACTAGCGGGAGAGATAACCAATGAGCAGTTCTTC
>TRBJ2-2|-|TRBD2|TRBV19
CASSMKAGGWTGELFF
TGTGCCAGTAGTATGAAAGCGGGAGGGTGGACCGGGGAGCTGTTTTTT
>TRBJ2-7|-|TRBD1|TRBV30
CAWSSQGEIQYF
TGTGCCTGGAGTTCTCAGGGGGAGATCCAGTACTTC
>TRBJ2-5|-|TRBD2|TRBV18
CASSPLAGPYQETQYF
TGTGCCAGCTCACCCCTAGCGGGACCGTACCAAGAGACCCAGTACTTC
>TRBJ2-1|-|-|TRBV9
CASSDRGSSYNEQFF
TGTGCCAGCAGCGACCGAGGAAGCTCCTACAATGAGCAGTTCTTC
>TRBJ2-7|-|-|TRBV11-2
CASSPRRDYEQYF
TGTGCCAGCAGCCCCCGGAGGGACTACGAGCAGTACTTC
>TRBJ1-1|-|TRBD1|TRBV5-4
CASSPRTGTEAFF
TGTGCCAGCAGCCCACGGACAGGGACTGAAGCTTTCTTT